The rows below give T cell receptor beta chains drawn from one sample of a study of PD-L1 blockade in urothelial cancer. TCRdb's table, derived via immunoSEQ multiplex PCR, lists solely in-frame clones and lacks some. This table has about 46,000 clones, around 85% appearing once. This specimen was PBMCs, taken around atezolizumab (anti-PD-L1) treatment. These receptors all stem from a man aged 45-60 years with urothelial cancer. CDR3s include the opening cysteine and the closing phenylalanine or tryptophan. Each record gives: J gene, D gene, clone size, V gene, CDR3 protein, CDR3 DNA. The D gene is left open where the match is weak. Expanded clones are given a class, and other clones once, few, many or no size at all.

TRBJ1-5	-	-	TRBV28	CASSPVRVMWNQPQHF	TGTGCCAGCAGTCCCGTCAGGGTAATGTGGAATCAGCCCCAGCATTTT
TRBJ2-3	TRBD1	-	TRBV7-3	CASSPSLLRTGSGTDTQYF	TGTGCCAGCAGCCCTAGTCTACTAAGGACAGGGTCCGGCACAGATACGCAGTATTTT
TRBJ1-2	-	once	TRBV27	CASRPSRTANYGYTF	TGTGCCAGCAGACCTAGCCGGACAGCTAACTATGGCTACACCTTC
TRBJ1-2	TRBD1	-	TRBV6-5	CASRPGQEWNYGYTF	TGTGCCAGCAGACCCGGACAGGAATGGAACTATGGCTACACCTTC
TRBJ2-5	-	-	TRBV21-1	CASSKPAAVRDTTETQYF	TGTGCCAGCAGCAAACCGGCGGCGGTCCGGGACACTACAGAGACCCAGTACTTC
TRBJ2-7	TRBD1	-	TRBV4-3	CASSQQRGRREQYF	TGCGCCAGCAGCCAACAAAGGGGGCGCCGGGAGCAGTACTTC
TRBJ2-1	TRBD1	-	TRBV5-4	CASSLGQGTYNEQFF	TGTGCCAGCAGCTTGGGACAGGGGACCTACAATGAGCAGTTCTTC
TRBJ2-1	TRBD2	-	TRBV6-5	CASSPFAGGRHEQFF	TGTGCCAGCAGTCCCTTTGCGGGAGGCCGCCATGAGCAGTTCTTC
TRBJ2-2	-	-	TRBV6-6	CATLPRGTGELFF	TGTGCCACCCTCCCGCGGGGCACCGGGGAGCTGTTTTTT
TRBJ2-3	TRBD1	-	TRBV7-3	CASSFDRATDTQYF	TGTGCCAGCAGTTTTGACAGGGCCACAGATACGCAGTATTTT
TRBJ2-5	TRBD1	-	TRBV30	CAWSWFIGQGSVTQYF	TGTGCCTGGAGTTGGTTTATAGGACAGGGGAGTGTGACCCAGTACTTC
TRBJ2-3	-	once	TRBV21-1	CAPLRIGTGPTDTQYF	TGTGCCCCCCTGCGGATAGGGACAGGGCCCACAGATACGCAGTATTTT
TRBJ2-1	-	-	TRBV27	CASSPHVGGYSSYNEQFF	TGTGCCAGCAGTCCTCACGTTGGGGGCTACAGCTCCTACAATGAGCAGTTCTTC
TRBJ1-4	-	-	TRBV6-1	CASSPQTVNEKLFF	TGTGCCAGCAGTCCCCAAACTGTCAATGAAAAACTGTTTTTT
TRBJ2-7	-	-	TRBV7-6	CASSLDRVGEQYF	TGTGCCAGCAGCTTAGACAGGGTAGGGGAGCAGTACTTC
TRBJ1-2	TRBD1	-	TRBV7-8	CASSIVQGGYGYTF	TGTGCCAGCAGCATCGTACAGGGGGGCTATGGCTACACCTTC
TRBJ1-2	TRBD1	-	TRBV19	CASSTGQGNYGYTF	TGTGCCAGTAGTACGGGACAGGGTAACTATGGCTACACCTTC
TRBJ1-1	-	-	TRBV9	CASSVGNSGNTEAFF	TGTGCCAGCAGCGTAGGCAATAGCGGGAACACTGAAGCTTTCTTT
TRBJ2-1	-	-	TRBV5-1	CASSYGSFNEQFF	TGCGCCAGCAGCTACGGGTCTTTCAATGAGCAGTTCTTC
TRBJ1-1	TRBD1	-	TRBV6-5	CASSYLGTGNTEAFF	TGTGCCAGCAGTTACTTGGGGACAGGGAACACTGAAGCTTTCTTT
TRBJ1-5	-	-	TRBV28	CASSLWDRNQPQHF	TGTGCCAGCAGTTTATGGGACAGAAATCAGCCCCAGCATTTT
TRBJ1-2	-	-	TRBV7-2	CASSPGLNRGYTF	TGTGCCAGCAGCCCCGGTCTTAATCGGGGCTACACCTTC
TRBJ2-1	TRBD2	-	TRBV19	CASSPWTSGSSYNEQFF	TGTGCCAGTAGTCCTTGGACTAGCGGGAGCTCCTACAATGAGCAGTTCTTC
TRBJ1-1	-	once	TRBV5-1	CASSLWGQGTEAFF	TGCGCCAGCAGCCTCTGGGGGCAGGGCACTGAAGCTTTCTTT
TRBJ1-6	-	once	TRBV19	CASSKVWASNNSPLHF	TGTGCCAGTAGTAAGGTGTGGGCGTCAAATAATTCACCCCTCCACTTT
TRBJ2-1	TRBD2	-	TRBV9	CASSLSGVSDEQFF	TGTGCCAGCAGCCTTAGCGGGGTATCCGATGAGCAGTTCTTC
TRBJ1-2	TRBD1	-	TRBV5-4	CASSRTGVTAGYTF	TGTGCCAGCAGCCGGACAGGGGTTACCGCGGGCTACACCTTC
TRBJ2-7	TRBD1	-	TRBV6-5	CASRHGTGASYEQYF	TGTGCCAGCAGACATGGGACAGGGGCCTCCTACGAGCAGTACTTC
TRBJ2-7	TRBD1	-	TRBV30	CAWRDRGNLYEQYF	TGTGCCTGGAGGGACAGGGGGAATCTCTACGAGCAGTACTTC
TRBJ2-7	-	-	TRBV10-1	CASSKTESYEQYF	TGCGCCAGCAGTAAAACAGAATCCTACGAGCAGTACTTC
TRBJ2-1	TRBD2	-	TRBV7-2	CASSRDRTSGKYNEQFF	TGTGCCAGCAGCCGAGATCGGACTAGCGGGAAATACAATGAGCAGTTCTTC
TRBJ1-2	-	-	TRBV5-8	CASSPGEFNYGYTF	TGTGCCAGCAGCCCAGGGGAGTTTAACTATGGCTACACCTTC
TRBJ2-7	TRBD1	-	TRBV28	CASSSRGTGGYEQYF	TGTGCCAGCAGCTCGAGGGGGACAGGGGGGTACGAGCAGTACTTC
TRBJ2-6	-	-	TRBV4-2	CASSQERGPGANVLTF	TGTGCCAGCAGCCAAGAGCGGGGGCCTGGGGCCAACGTCCTGACTTTC
TRBJ1-5	TRBD1	few	TRBV6-1	CASSKTGSNQPQHF	TGTGCCAGCAGTAAGACAGGGTCGAACCAGCCCCAGCATTTT
TRBJ1-1	-	-	TRBV7-9	CASSLRGSGTEAFF	TGTGCCAGCAGCTTGCGGGGGTCGGGGACTGAAGCTTTCTTT
TRBJ2-4	-	-	TRBV5-1	CASSLGEGGGRAKNIQYF	TGCGCCAGCAGCTTGGGAGAGGGGGGGGGACGAGCCAAAAACATTCAGTACTTC
TRBJ1-3	-	-	TRBV9	CASSVVDTRHSGNTIYF	TGTGCCAGCAGCGTAGTGGACACCAGACACTCTGGAAACACCATATATTTT
TRBJ2-5	-	-	TRBV4-2	CASSPTGVGGTQYF	TGTGCCAGCAGCCCGACTGGGGTGGGGGGGACCCAGTACTTC
TRBJ1-5	TRBD1	-	TRBV7-2	CASSPNRGPNQPQHF	TGTGCCAGCAGCCCGAACAGGGGCCCAAATCAGCCCCAGCATTTT
TRBJ1-4	-	-	TRBV5-5	CASSPVYRVNEKLFF	TGTGCCAGCAGCCCCGTCTACAGGGTAAATGAAAAACTGTTTTTT
TRBJ2-7	-	-	TRBV6-1	CASSPRGYEQYF	TGTGCCAGCAGTCCCCGGGGCTACGAGCAGTACTTC
TRBJ2-7	-	-	TRBV5-4	CASSFRRNYEQYF	TGTGCCAGCAGCTTTCGGAGGAACTACGAGCAGTACTTC
TRBJ2-1	TRBD1	-	TRBV27	CASSLPPSGGDEQFF	TGTGCCAGCAGTTTACCCCCTTCAGGGGGCGATGAGCAGTTCTTC
TRBJ2-1	-	-	TRBV10-2	CASSSQGNEQFF	TGCGCCAGCAGTTCACAGGGAAATGAGCAGTTCTTC
TRBJ2-3	-	-	TRBV7-2	CASMRWRGDTDTQYF	TGTGCCAGCATGCGATGGCGGGGCGACACAGATACGCAGTATTTT
TRBJ2-1	-	few	TRBV6-5	CASSSTGPTAYNEQFF	TGTGCCAGCAGTTCGACCGGGCCGACAGCTTACAATGAGCAGTTCTTC
TRBJ2-5	-	-	TRBV7-3	CASSSGTLETQYF	TGTGCCAGCAGCTCCGGGACATTAGAGACCCAGTACTTC
TRBJ2-5	-	-	TRBV2	CASFGETQYF	TGTGCCAGCTTCGGGGAGACCCAGTACTTC
TRBJ2-2	TRBD2	-	TRBV5-4	CASSRPAGGASGTGELFF	TGTGCCAGCAGTCGCCCCGCGGGGGGGGCATCGGGCACCGGGGAGCTGTTTTTT
TRBJ1-2	-	-	TRBV30	CAWRPTNYGYTF	TGTGCCTGGAGACCTACTAACTATGGCTACACCTTC
TRBJ1-4	TRBD1	few	TRBV4-3	CASSRDRVVTNEKLFF	TGCGCCAGCAGCCGTGACAGGGTAGTCACTAATGAAAAACTGTTTTTT
TRBJ2-3	-	-	TRBV5-6	CASSPRGGQTRADTQYF	TGTGCCAGCAGCCCGAGGGGGGGCCAAACGCGGGCAGATACGCAGTATTTT
TRBJ2-7	-	-	TRBV7-2	CASSSTGPYEQYF	TGTGCCAGCAGCTCCACAGGGCCCTACGAGCAGTACTTC
TRBJ2-7	-	few	TRBV6-5	CASRPPLGLSEQYF	TGTGCCAGCAGACCTCCTCTAGGACTCAGCGAGCAGTACTTC
TRBJ2-7	TRBD2	-	TRBV7-3	CASSLGGTSNREQYF	TGTGCCAGCAGCTTAGGTGGGACTAGCAACCGCGAGCAGTACTTC
TRBJ2-2	-	-	TRBV5-1	CASSPTSLPGELFF	TGCGCCAGCAGCCCTACTAGCCTTCCCGGGGAGCTGTTTTTT